What follows are 29 T cell receptor beta chains derived from one specimen sequenced in a study of blood T cell repertoires in COVID-19 (dated by TCRdb to between 2020 and 2021). Libraries came from the immunoSEQ multiplex PCR assay. TCRdb mirrors the immuneACCESS table, restricted to in-frame sequences. Some clones are absent from its copies; in checked studies, under half trace to an unresolved V gene, and the reason for the others is unknown. The sample records about 270,000 clones, 85% to 90% of which are singletons. Over 4% of the sample belongs to the ten largest clones. Input material: PBMCs or T cells enriched from blood (not recorded which). Source of these receptors: a young woman with acute COVID-19.

The chain employs TRBV7-3 and TRBJ2-4, with 16 nucleotides matching TRBD2. Germline V CDR1 and CDR2: SGHTA, FQGTGA. This CDR3 is 21 amino acids long. After removal of 4 bases from V and 2 bases from J, the junction contained 14 bases not matched to a gene. The DNA for the CDR3 is TGTGCCAGCAGCTCCATGACAGGGGGACTAGCGGGAGGGCCGCCCAAAAACATTCAGTACTTC. As protein: CASSSMTGGLAGGPPKNIQYF.

The chain couples TRBV5-1 to TRBJ1-1, with D possibly being TRBD1 (6 bases). V was clipped by 3 bases and J by 4 bases, with 10 bases between them. The CDR3 totals 13 residues. Germline V gene sequence: CDR1 SGHRS, CDR2 YFSETQ. Written as DNA, the CDR3 is TGCGCCAGCAGCTGGGGACAACTCACTGAAGCTTTCTTT. Residues: CASSWGQLTEAFF.

This rearrangement joins TRBV4-1 to TRBJ1-6, with 7 nucleotides matching TRBD1. This CDR3 is 16 amino acids long. Germline V CDR1 and CDR2: MGHRA, YSYEKL. V was clipped by 2 bases and J by 1 base; unmatched bases: 2. The CDR3 nucleotides read TGCGCCAGCAGCCAACAGGACAGGTCCTATAATTCACCCCTCCACTTT. This gives the protein CASSQQDRSYNSPLHF.

Only one count was recorded for this clone. The chain has TRBV18 and TRBJ2-2; D gene ambiguous. The V gene's germline CDR1 is KGHSH and CDR2 LQKENI. This CDR3 spans 14 amino acids. Trimming cost V 6 bases and J 0 bases, with 8 bases left between them. CDR3 sequence: CASSPVSNTGELFF. The CDR3 nucleotides are TGTGCCAGCTCCCCCGTTTCGAACACCGGGGAGCTGTTTTTT.

V and J are TRBV27 and TRBJ1-6, with TRBD1 matching over 9 bases. The germline gives CDR1 MNHEY, CDR2 SMNVEV (reference sequence). Losses at the gene ends were 5 bases for V and 7 bases for J; bases not matched to a gene: 3. This CDR3 comprises 14 residues. The CDR3 protein is CASSEQGANSPLHF. The CDR3 DNA follows: TGTGCCAGCAGTGAACAGGGGGCGAATTCACCCCTCCACTTT.

The rearrangement uses TRBV9 and TRBJ2-2; TRBD1 is a possible D gene (6 bases). CDR3 size: 16 residues. CDR1 and CDR2 (germline): SGDLS, YYNGEE. The ends were cut back, 3 bases at V and 2 bases at J, with 14 bases in the middle. This CDR3 is CASSAKGGDNTGELFF. The CDR3 nucleotides are TGTGCCAGCAGCGCAAAAGGGGGAGACAACACCGGGGAGCTGTTTTTT.

V is TRBV7-8 and J is TRBJ2-1, with 7 bases lining up with TRBD2. Looked up from germline, CDR1 is SGHVS and CDR2 is FQNEAQ. The length of the CDR3 is 15 residues. J was trimmed by 8 bases and V by 5 bases; bases with no gene match: 12. The CDR3 loop reads CASSPPAELADEQFF. The CDR3 DNA follows: TGTGCCAGCAGCCCCCCGGCAGAGCTAGCGGATGAGCAGTTCTTC.

The chain combines TRBV12-3 or TRBV12-4 with TRBJ1-5; D possibly corresponds to TRBD1 (6 bases). This CDR3 spans 13 amino acids. V lost 4 bases, J lost 5 bases, and 9 bases lay in between. The CDR3 sequence: CASSSGADQPQHF. CDR3 bases: TGTGCCAGCAGTTCAGGGGCCGATCAGCCCCAGCATTTT.

This chain uses TRBV18 with TRBJ2-7; 8 bases are shared with TRBD2. The CDR3 spans 16 residues. Trimming cost V 1 base and J 3 bases; bases outside gene matches: 8. Germline lookup yields CDR1 KGHSH and CDR2 LQKENI. The DNA of the CDR3 is TGTGCCAGCTCACCACAGGACATAGCGGGACACTACGAGCAGTACTTC. Protein product: CASSPQDIAGHYEQYF.

Only a few counts were recorded for this clone. The CDR3 protein is CASVAAGRSYEQYF. The CDR3 DNA reads as TGCGCCAGCGTCGCGGCGGGCCGCTCCTACGAGCAGTACTTC. This chain links TRBV10-2 with TRBJ2-7; weak D call: TRBD2 (5 bases). Germline V gene sequence: CDR1 WSHSY, CDR2 SAAADI. The CDR3 is made up of 14 amino acids. V was trimmed by 8 bases and J by 0 bases, leaving 14 bases between them.

The rearrangement uses TRBV28 and TRBJ2-2; 8 bases fit TRBD1. The CDR3 runs to 14 residues. In germline, CDR1 is MDHEN, CDR2 SYDVKM. The ends lost 6 bases at V and 3 bases at J; junction bases unmatched: 3. The CDR3 nucleotides read TGTGCCAGCAGGGACAGGGACGACACCGGGGAGCTGTTTTTT. This translates into CASRDRDDTGELFF.

On this clone itself: The junction does not match germline at one end; this may be a read error. The V gene is TRBV6-2 or TRBV6-3, the J gene TRBJ2-5; TRBD2 agrees at 9 bases. Germline CDR1 reads MNHEY; CDR2 reads SVGEGT. This CDR3 comprises 19 residues. The CDR3 sequence: CASSYVAGVAGAWQGTQYF. The CDR3 DNA reads TGTGCCAGCAGTTACGTGGCGGGAGTAGCGGGAGCGTGGCAAGGGACCCAGTACTTC.

V and J are TRBV19 and TRBJ1-4, with 7 bases fitting TRBD1. With V trimmed by 6 bases and J by 4 bases, 5 bases remained unmatched. Germline CDR1 and CDR2: LNHDA and SQIVND (reference sequence). CDR3 length: 14 residues. The CDR3 bases are TGTGCCAGTAGAGTCCAGGGGGTTAATGAAAAACTGTTTTTT. Its protein product is CASRVQGVNEKLFF. The full variable domain, rest sourced from reference TRBV19 and TRBJ1-4, is DGGITQSPKYLFRKEGQNVTLSCEQNLNHDAMYWYRQDPGQGLRLIYYSQIVNDFQKGDIAEGYSVSREKKESFPLTVTSAQKNPTAFYLCASRVQGVNEKLFFGSGTQLSVL.

This chain uses TRBV7-2 with TRBJ2-2, with TRBD1 matching over 12 bases. V lost 2 bases and J lost 1; bases outside the gene matches: 8. This CDR3 has 19 amino acids. Germline V gene lookup returns CDR1 SGHTA and CDR2 FQGNSA. The CDR3 loop reads CASSLLGTGGHENTGELFF. The CDR3 DNA is TGTGCCAGCAGCTTATTGGGGACAGGGGGCCATGAGAACACCGGGGAGCTGTTTTTT.

J is TRBJ1-1 and V is TRBV25-1; 8 nucleotides match TRBD1. The CDR3 extends over 12 amino acids. Losses at the gene ends were 11 bases for V and 6 bases for J; bases not matched to a gene: 8. From germline, CDR1 is MGHDK and CDR2 SYGVNS. The CDR3 bases are TGTGCCGCGACTACAGGGGGAGCTGAAGCTTTCTTT. Translating it yields CAATTGGAEAFF. Supplemented by reference TRBV25-1 and TRBJ1-1, the full variable domain reads EADIYQTPRYLVIGTGKKITLECSQTMGHDKMYWYQQDPGMELHLIHYSYGVNSTEKGDLSSESTVSRIRTEHFPLTLESARPSHTSQYLCAATTGGAEAFFGQGTRLTVV.

The chain is built from TRBV27 and TRBJ2-1; a weak D match, TRBD2 (5 bases). Germline values: CDR1 MNHEY, CDR2 SMNVEV (reference sequence). V was pared by 5 bases and J by 0 bases, with 5 bases between. The CDR3 has 13 amino acids. CDR3 residues: CASSDYSYNEQFF. The CDR3 region has the DNA TGTGCCAGCAGTGACTACTCCTACAATGAGCAGTTCTTC.

The DNA of the CDR3 is TGTGCCAGCAGGCCAGCTACAGGCGTCTCCTACGAGCAGTACTTC. It yields the protein CASRPATGVSYEQYF. This sequence joins TRBV27 and TRBJ2-7, with D tentatively TRBD1 (5 bases). This CDR3 spans 15 amino acids. Trimming shortened V by 6 bases and J by 0 bases, and 15 bases separated the two germline ends. Germline V CDR1 and CDR2: MNHEY, SMNVEV (reference sequence).

The gene calls are TRBV7-2 and TRBJ2-1, with TRBD2 identical over 10 bases. CDR3 length: 15 amino acids. The germline gives CDR1 SGHTA, CDR2 FQGNSA. V shed 5 bases, J shed 4 bases, and the junction held 5 bases outside the gene matches. The CDR3 sequence: CASSRLAGEYNEQFF. In DNA, the CDR3 is TGTGCCAGCAGCCGGCTAGCGGGAGAGTACAATGAGCAGTTCTTC.

The gene calls are TRBV2 and TRBJ2-2; TRBD1 aligns across 9 bases. This CDR3 is built from 14 residues. The V and J ends lost 7 bases and 4 bases, in that order; junction bases with no gene match: 4. Germline values: CDR1 SNHLY, CDR2 FYNNEI. In DNA, the CDR3 is TGTGCCAGCAAGGGACAGGGTGGCACCGGGGAGCTGTTTTTT. Translation: CASKGQGGTGELFF. The complete variable domain, with remaining parts taken from reference TRBV2 and TRBJ2-2, reads EPEVTQTPSHQVTQMGQEVILRCVPISNHLYFYWYRQILGQKVEFLVSFYNNEISEKSEIFDDQFSVERPDGSNFTLKIRSTKLEDSAMYFCASKGQGGTGELFFGEGSRLTVL.

This clone was picked up one time. The V call is TRBV2, the J call TRBJ2-7, with D possibly matching TRBD1 (5 bases). Per germline, CDR1 SNHLY and CDR2 FYNNEI. V was shortened by 4 bases and J by 7 bases, with 14 bases between the two germline ends. This CDR3 spans 13 amino acids. The CDR3 sequence: CASSVDSAPEQYF. CDR3 bases: TGTGCCAGCAGTGTAGACAGTGCCCCTGAGCAGTACTTC.

J is TRBJ2-3 and V is TRBV10-3; 11 nucleotides align to TRBD2. J gave up 3 bases and V 0 bases, and 5 bases lay outside the gene matches. CDR1 is ENHRY, CDR2 SYGVKD, per germline. This CDR3 has 17 amino acids. The DNA for the CDR3 is TGTGCCATCAGTGAGTCGCTAGCGGGAGGCCTGACAGATACGCAGTATTTT. This codes for CAISESLAGGLTDTQYF.

The CDR3 here is CASSQETGTNTEAFF. CDR3 bases: TGTGCCAGCAGCCAAGAGACAGGGACGAACACTGAAGCTTTCTTT. The rearrangement links TRBV3-1 (or the pseudogene TRBV3-2) to TRBJ1-1, with 7 bases fitting TRBD1. J was trimmed by 1 base and V by 0 bases; bases with no gene match: 2. Germline V gene lookup returns CDR1 LGHDT and CDR2 YNNKEL (reference sequence). The CDR3 is 15 amino acids.

The chain is built from TRBV28 and TRBJ2-4; 9 positions match TRBD2. CDR1 is MDHEN, CDR2 SYDVKM, per germline. This CDR3 has 15 residues. V trimming: 8 bases; J trimming: 7 bases; junction bases outside the gene matches: 12. The DNA for the CDR3 is TGTGCCAGCTCCGTTGGGGCTAGCGGGAACAACATTCAGTACTTC. It translates to CASSVGASGNNIQYF.

V gene TRBV5-1 combines with J gene TRBJ1-5; D is ambiguous. The CDR3 spans 17 residues. The V end was cut by 0 bases, the J end by 0 bases, with 13 bases between. CDR1 is SGHRS, CDR2 YFSETQ, per germline. CDR3 protein: CASSLAVRTDSNQPQHF. DNA for the CDR3: TGCGCCAGCAGCTTGGCCGTCAGGACTGATAGCAATCAGCCCCAGCATTTT. The full variable domain, rest sourced from reference TRBV5-1 and TRBJ1-5, is KAGVTQTPRYLIKTRGQQVTLSCSPISGHRSVSWYQQTPGQGLQFLFEYFSETQRNKGNFPGRFSGRQFSNSRSEMNVSTLELGDSALYLCASSLAVRTDSNQPQHFGDGTRLSIL.

This chain uses TRBV5-6 with TRBJ1-1; D gene uncertain. This CDR3 region has 14 residues. V was pared by 1 base and J by 0 bases, with 7 bases between. CDR1 SGHDT and CDR2 YYEEEE come from the germline V gene. The chain's CDR3 is CASSLSVMNTEAFF. CDR3 coding DNA: TGTGCCAGCAGCTTGTCGGTGATGAACACTGAAGCTTTCTTT.

The rearrangement joins TRBV4-3 to TRBJ2-2, with 8 bases lining up with TRBD1. After removal of 1 base from V and 6 bases from J, the junction contained 10 bases not matched to a gene. This CDR3 is built from 17 residues. The germline V gene encodes CDR1 LGHNA and CDR2 YSLEER. For the CDR3, the DNA is TGCGCCAGCAGCCAAGGGGAGGCAGGGGGCGCCCCCGGGGAGCTGTTTTTT. This gives the protein CASSQGEAGGAPGELFF.

The J gene is TRBJ2-7, the V gene TRBV19; 8 bases are shared with TRBD2. V shed 5 bases, J shed 0 bases, and the junction held 6 bases outside the gene matches. The CDR3 loop spans 15 amino acids. Per germline, CDR1 LNHDA and CDR2 SQIVND (reference sequence). In nucleotides, the CDR3 is TGTGCCAGTAGTTGGGGGCTAGCGGGCTCCTACGAGCAGTACTTC. Residues: CASSWGLAGSYEQYF.

The gene calls are TRBV25-1 and TRBJ1-6; 7 nucleotides match TRBD1. This CDR3 contains 15 residues. The germline CDR1 and CDR2 sequences are MGHDK and SYGVNS. V gave up 2 bases and J gave up 9 bases; unmatched junction bases: 7. The CDR3 DNA is TGTGCCAGCAGTGAACGCGGGACAGAACTTTCACCCCTCCACTTT. As protein: CASSERGTELSPLHF.

The CDR3 region is CASRADRGTDTQYF. CDR3 in DNA: TGTGCCAGCCGTGCAGACAGGGGCACAGATACGCAGTATTTT. This sequence joins TRBV2 and TRBJ2-3, with 7 bases identical to TRBD1. This CDR3 is 14 amino acids long. Germline CDR1 SNHLY, CDR2 FYNNEI. J was trimmed by 1 base and V by 8 bases; bases with no gene match: 6.